Ten or more counts support the clone carrying this T cell receptor beta chain. Its cognate antigen is unknown. The data originate from a study of breast tumors, draining lymph nodes, adjacent tissues. Breast cancer patients provided tissue from their axillary draining lymph nodes. TCRdb re-derived calls from the multiplex PCR reads in MiXCR, one entry per CDR3 protein. The sample shows roughly 86,000 distinct CDR3 sequences, under 25% of them seen only once. Study-level results: Findings are consistent with lymph node origin and intratumoral expansion of most tumor T cells.

The CDR3 spans 14 residues. In germline, CDR1 is SGHRS, CDR2 YFSETQ. V lost 0 bases and J 2 bases, leaving 8 bases between the germline ends. This chain uses TRBV5-1 with TRBJ2-5; D is unresolved. Sequenced sample: axillary lymph node tissue. This sequence originates from a female donor with breast cancer. Some clones in this sample may be carry-over from other donors' samples. The CDR3 loop reads CASSLGSVQETQYF. The CDR3 DNA reads as TGCGCCAGCAGCTTGGGGTCCGTGCAAGAGACCCAGTACTTC.